This T cell receptor beta chain was recorded in a study of cytomegalovirus exposure and HLA in healthy donors. This CDR3 is 13 amino acids long. The germline V gene has CDR1 SGHTA and CDR2 FQGTGA. Trimming cost V 4 bases and J 6 bases; bases outside gene matches: 2. Study-wide points: In a later analysis, around 18,000 TCR beta sequences were associated with HLA alleles at 0.05 false discovery rate. Earlier analysis looked at TCR beta V segments, and most were productive about 87% or about 30% of the time. Researchers reportedly found TCR beta sequences accurately predicted most subjects' HLA-A and HLA-B alleles.

A note on this clone: Its antigen is undetermined.

The PCR had 60 Vbeta and 13 Jbeta primers. Sequenced by immunoSEQ multiplex PCR; TCRdb stores in-frame clones only, minus some. The sample has fewer than 250,000 clones; around 83% are singletons. The J gene is TRBJ2-1, the V gene TRBV7-3; 8 bases are shared with TRBD2. The specimen was PBMCs. This TCR was recovered from a man aged 40-49 years in good health and CMV-seropositive. CDR3 bases: TGTGCCAGCAGCTCCGGGACTAGCAATGAGCAGTTCTTC. This codes for CASSSGTSNEQFF.